The present entry profiles one T cell receptor beta chain with its context. Its antigen is currently not known. No clone much larger than this one lies a single base away; base qualities are absent. The immunoSEQ Assay, a bias-controlled multiplex PCR, was used to amplify TCRbeta CDR3 regions from genomic DNA. Per the source publication's procedure: Within the assay, amplification of reference gene primers was used to estimate how many nucleated cells each sample contained. Sequence reads were collapsed and filtered to measure the absolute abundance of every unique TCRbeta CDR3 rearrangement. Productive Simpson clonality was computed per sample as the square root of Simpson's diversity index over productive rearrangements. The table comes from immuneACCESS by way of TCRdb, which keeps in-frame sequences with V and J called. Part of the clones is missing from these tables; in studies checked, under half for an unresolved V gene and the rest for unknown reasons. V, J and clone size are those of that table, while D and trimming were read from the DNA. Within this sample are 230,000 or so clones, with more than 75% of them counted one time only. The ten biggest clones cover just over 6.5% of the sample.

This sample was taken from a study of blood T cell repertoires in COVID-19 (dated by TCRdb to 2019 to 2021). About the study as a whole: Samples from collaborators originated in the United States, Italy and Spain and spanned both the acute and convalescent phases of COVID-19. A de-identified subject ID, COVID-19 status, age in years and sex were almost always included in the sample metadata. Subjects who had been exposed to COVID-19, were actively infected with it, or had recovered from it provided the deeply sampled blood TCRbeta repertoires that made up the dataset. The prospective study material was composed of cDNA or gDNA derived from T cells, B-cell-depleted T cells, or PBMCs. Samples were obtained from the ongoing ImmuneRACE study (first 160 participants) and from 950 to 1,500 subjects provided by 6 global collaborators. Where available, HLA class I and class II types were taken from metadata supplied by the sample provider and were not determined by assay-based typing. The repertoires were released in a freely available public database meant as a resource for research on the immune response to SARS-CoV-2. Points the paper makes about the study in general: The amount of clinical and demographic metadata varied by source and participant and was provided uncurated.

V loses 6 bases, J loses 4 bases, and the germline ends lie 10 bases apart. Taken from cysteine to phenylalanine, the CDR3 has 12 residues. The retained sequence is limited to the CDR3, 36 bases, with the frame set at the first base. The germline V gene yields SQVTM for CDR1 and ANQGSEA for CDR2. Participants in the prospective study were enrolled through a virtual design, were aged about 18 to 100 years, and lived in fewer than 30 United States geographic areas. In the prospective study, cohorts were assigned on the basis of participant-reported clinical history obtained from a screening survey and a study questionnaire. Exposed participants had been in contact with someone with a PCR-confirmed or clinician-diagnosed COVID-19 case within 2 weeks of study entry. Each participant in the prospective study had whole blood, serum and a nasopharyngeal or oropharyngeal swab collected by mobile phlebotomists. Over an approximately 2-month period, participants in the prospective study had the option of providing additional blood draws and questionnaires. Before DNA extraction, prospective study blood samples were shipped either frozen or at room temperature.

The TCR comes from a woman aged 45-65 years who had been exposed to COVID-19. The chain was built from TRBV29-1 and TRBJ1-5; a confident D gene designation cannot be given. Sample: PBMCs or T cells enriched from blood (not recorded which). Here the CDR3 is given as CSVKSLNQPQHF. Here is the DNA: TGCAGCGTGAAGAGCTTGAATCAGCCCCAGCATTTT. The CDR3 plus the reference TRBV29-1 and TRBJ1-5 genes for the other parts give the full variable domain: SAVISQKPSRDICQRGTSLTIQCQVDSQVTMMFWYRQQPGQSLTLIATANQGSEATYESGFVIDKFPISRPNLTFSTLTVSNMSPEDSSIYLCSVKSLNQPQHFGDGTRLSIL.